What follows are 10 T cell receptor beta chains derived from one specimen sequenced in a study of blood T cell repertoires in COVID-19. Using immunoSEQ multiplex PCR, the repertoire was profiled, and TCRdb retains in-frame clones only, with some absent. The data hold about 180,000 clones, with roughly 87% observed a single time. Sequenced material: PBMCs or T cells enriched from blood (not recorded which). The origin of the receptors is a woman aged 45-60 years who had recovered from COVID-19.

The chain is built from TRBV7-9 and TRBJ2-3, with TRBD1 matching over 10 bases. The CDR3 spans 15 residues. With V trimmed by 6 bases and J by 2 bases, 5 bases remained unmatched. Germline V lookup: CDR1 SEHNR, CDR2 FQNEAQ (reference sequence). The CDR3 is CASSRDRGLTDTQYF. The CDR3 DNA follows: TGTGCCAGCAGTCGAGACAGGGGGCTCACAGATACGCAGTATTTT.

J is TRBJ2-7 and V is TRBV29-1; 13 bases are shared with TRBD2. The CDR3 has 15 residues. Germline V CDR1 and CDR2: SQVTM, ANQGSEA. J gave up 9 bases and V 6 bases, and 14 bases lay outside the gene matches. The CDR3 spells CSVGGLAGIESPQYF. In nucleotides, the CDR3 is TGCAGCGTCGGGGGACTAGCGGGGATAGAGTCCCCGCAGTACTTC.

This clone showed up just once. V and J are TRBV5-4 and TRBJ2-1; D uncertain. The CDR3 runs 12 residues. Trimming cost V 3 bases and J 6 bases, with 7 bases left between them. CDR1 and CDR2 from the germline V gene are SGHNT and YYREEE (reference sequence). The CDR3 here is CASSSSSNEQFF. The CDR3 DNA is TGTGCCAGCAGCTCGAGTAGCAATGAGCAGTTCTTC.

The J gene is TRBJ1-1, the V gene TRBV10-3, with 9 bases identical to TRBD1. Trimming at V came to 3 bases and at J to 0 bases, leaving 8 bases not matched to a gene. The germline gives CDR1 ENHRY, CDR2 SYGVKD. This CDR3 is built from 17 residues. CDR3: CAISEGTGRGVNTEAFF. The CDR3 nucleotides read TGTGCCATCAGTGAAGGGACAGGGCGAGGGGTGAACACTGAAGCTTTCTTT.

V and J are TRBV29-1 and TRBJ2-7; weak D call: TRBD2 (6 bases). V dropped 4 bases and J dropped 3 bases, with 10 bases sitting between them. The CDR3 runs 12 residues. Germline assignment: CDR1 SQVTM and CDR2 ANQGSEA. CDR3 sequence reads: CSVGVSGYEQYF. For the CDR3, the DNA is TGCAGCGTTGGGGTTAGCGGCTACGAGCAGTACTTC.

This chain links TRBV5-4 with TRBJ2-1; 8 bases agree with TRBD1. Germline CDR1 SGHNT, CDR2 YYREEE (reference sequence). V lost 4 bases and J lost 5; bases outside the gene matches: 8. The CDR3 covers 15 residues. The CDR3 sequence is CASSTRDRLNNEQFF. CDR3 nucleotide sequence: TGTGCCAGCAGCACCCGGGACAGGCTAAACAATGAGCAGTTCTTC.

This clone was counted a single time. V gene TRBV9 combines with J gene TRBJ1-4; D possibly corresponds to TRBD1 (5 bases). The germline V and J ends were trimmed by 3 bases and 5 bases, with 14 bases remaining between them. This CDR3 is built from 15 residues. The V gene's germline CDR1 is SGDLS and CDR2 YYNGEE. This CDR3 reads CASSGGDPRNEKLFF. CDR3 in DNA: TGTGCCAGCAGCGGGGGGGATCCGCGAAATGAAAAACTGTTTTTT.

In nucleotides, the CDR3 is TGCGCCAGCAGCCTGACGACTCAGGCGGGGAATTCACCCCTCCACTTT. It specifies CASSLTTQAGNSPLHF. The rearrangement joins TRBV5-1 to TRBJ1-6; D is unclear. The CDR3 is made up of 16 amino acids. Germline-derived CDR1 and CDR2 are SGHRS and YFSETQ. V dropped 4 bases and J dropped 7 bases, with 18 bases sitting between them.

CDR3 region: CASSLQGGYTF. The DNA of the CDR3 is TGTGCCAGCAGCTTGCAGGGTGGCTACACCTTC. The chain uses TRBV5-4 and TRBJ1-2; the D gene is possibly TRBD1 (5 bases). CDR1 and CDR2 from the germline V gene are SGHNT and YYREEE (reference sequence). Trimming stripped 1 base from V and 7 bases from J, with 5 bases between. CDR3 size: 11 residues.

This rearrangement joins TRBV5-4 to TRBJ2-2, with TRBD1 identical over 7 bases. The CDR3 length is 14 residues. Unmatched junction bases numbered 1, after V lost 2 bases and J lost 3 bases. Per the germline V gene, CDR1 is SGHNT and CDR2 is YYREEE (reference sequence). CDR3 amino acids: CASSFDRDTGELFF. The CDR3 coding sequence is TGTGCCAGCAGCTTCGACAGGGACACCGGGGAGCTGTTTTTT.